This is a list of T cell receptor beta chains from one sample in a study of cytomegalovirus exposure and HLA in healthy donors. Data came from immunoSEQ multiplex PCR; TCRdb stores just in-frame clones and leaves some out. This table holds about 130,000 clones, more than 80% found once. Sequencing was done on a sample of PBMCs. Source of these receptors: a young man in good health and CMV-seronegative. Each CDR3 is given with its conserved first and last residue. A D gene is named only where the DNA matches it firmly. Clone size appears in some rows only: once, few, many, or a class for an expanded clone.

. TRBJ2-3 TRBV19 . TGTGCCAGTAGTATAGATGCGGTAACAGATACGCAGTATTTT CASSIDAVTDTQYF
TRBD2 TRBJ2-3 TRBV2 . TGTGCCAGCAGCTCTAGCGGCTCTAGCACAGATACGCAGTATTTT CASSSSGSSTDTQYF
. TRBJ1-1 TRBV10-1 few TGCGCCAGCAGTGAGTCGGCAACCATGAACACTGAAGCTTTCTTT CASSESATMNTEAFF
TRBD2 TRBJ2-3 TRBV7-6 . TGTGCCAGCAGCTTAGTGGCGACTAGCGGGACATACACAGATACGCAGTATTTT CASSLVATSGTYTDTQYF
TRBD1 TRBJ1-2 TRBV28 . TGTGCCAGCAGCCAAGGACAGGTTCGCCTAAACTATGGCTACACCTTC CASSQGQVRLNYGYTF
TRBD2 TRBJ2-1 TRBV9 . TGTGCCAGCAGCGTAGTAGGGCCGGCGACTAGCGGGGGTAATGAGCAGTTCTTC CASSVVGPATSGGNEQFF
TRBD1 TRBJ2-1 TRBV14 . TGTGCCAGCAGCCGCCACCGGGACAGAACTTACAATGAGCAGTTCTTC CASSRHRDRTYNEQFF
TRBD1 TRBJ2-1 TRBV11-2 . TGTGCCAGCAGCTTAGTAGGTGTTGGCAGGGGGCTTTACAATGAGCAGTTCTTC CASSLVGVGRGLYNEQFF
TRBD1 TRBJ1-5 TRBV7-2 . TGTGCCAGCAGCAAACGGACAGGGTGGGATCAGCCCCAGCATTTT CASSKRTGWDQPQHF
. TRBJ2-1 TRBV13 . TGTGCCAGCAGCTTAATAGGGGCAGGGGCGCAGTTCTTC CASSLIGAGAQFF
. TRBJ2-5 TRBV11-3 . TGTGCCAGCAGCTTAGATCGGGGGGCGGGAGAGACCCAGTACTTC CASSLDRGAGETQYF
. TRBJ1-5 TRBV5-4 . TGTGCCCTTCCCCGGCAGACATTTGATCAGCCCCAGCATTTT CALPRQTFDQPQHF
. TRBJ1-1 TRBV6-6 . TGTGCCAGCATGCGGGGCTCGAACACTGAAGCCTTCTTT CASMRGSNTEAFF
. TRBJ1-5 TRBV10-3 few TGTGCCACCACAAATCAGCCCCAGCATTTT CATTNQPQHF
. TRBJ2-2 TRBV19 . TGTGCCAGTAGTATAGATCGCAGGGAAGCCACCGGGGAGCTGTTTTTT CASSIDRREATGELFF
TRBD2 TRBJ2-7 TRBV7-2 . TGTGCCAGCAGCTTCTTAGCGGGAACGTACGAGCAGTACTTC CASSFLAGTYEQYF
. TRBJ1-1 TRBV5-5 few TGTGCCAGCAGCTTGATCCAGGGAAGATTCACGGCCACTGAAGCTTTCTTT CASSLIQGRFTATEAFF
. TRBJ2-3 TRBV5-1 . TGCGCCAGCAGCTTGGCCGGCGGCAGCACAGATACGCAGTATTTT CASSLAGGSTDTQYF
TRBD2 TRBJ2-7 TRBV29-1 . TGCAGCGTAACCGGGACTAGCGGGAGGGCATACGAGCAGTACTTC CSVTGTSGRAYEQYF
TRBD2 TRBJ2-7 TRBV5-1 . TGCGCCAGCAGCGTCACTAGCGGAGATTCCTACGAGCAGTACTTC CASSVTSGDSYEQYF
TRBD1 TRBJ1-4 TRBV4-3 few TGCGCCAGCAGCCAATCTCAGGGGGAACTGTTTTTT CASSQSQGELFF
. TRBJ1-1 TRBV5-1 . TGCGCCAGCAGGGGTACGGGGGGGAGTGAAGCTTTCTTT CASRGTGGSEAFF
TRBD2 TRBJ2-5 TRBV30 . TGTGCCTGGAACCGAACTAGCGGGAAGAAGACCCAGTACTTC CAWNRTSGKKTQYF
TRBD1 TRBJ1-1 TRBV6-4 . TGTGCCAGCAGCCAGACAGGGCTAAACACTGAAGCTTTCTTT CASSQTGLNTEAFF
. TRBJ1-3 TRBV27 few TGTGCCAGCAGTTCTCCAGGGACTGGAAACACCATATATTTT CASSSPGTGNTIYF
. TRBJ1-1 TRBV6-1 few TGTGCCAGCAGTGAATATCCGAGTTTTGGGGCAAACACTGAAGCTTTCTTT CASSEYPSFGANTEAFF
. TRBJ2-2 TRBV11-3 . TGTGCCAGCAGCTTCACCAAGGTGCGGGATACCGGGGAGCTGTTTTTT CASSFTKVRDTGELFF
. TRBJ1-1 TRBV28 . TGTGCCAGCACTAGGATGAACACTGAAGCTTTCTTT CASTRMNTEAFF
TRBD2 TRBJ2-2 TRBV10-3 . TGTGCCATCAGACGAGCGGGAGGGCCGGAAGGGGAGCTGTTTTTT CAIRRAGGPEGELFF
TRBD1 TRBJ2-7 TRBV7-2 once TGTGCCAGCAGCCATACCCCGGGACAGGGGTACGAGCAGTACTTC CASSHTPGQGYEQYF
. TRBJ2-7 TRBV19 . TGTGCCAGTAGTATCGGGTGGACAGTATCCTACGAGCAGTACTTC CASSIGWTVSYEQYF
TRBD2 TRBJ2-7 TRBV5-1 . TGCGCCAGCAGCTTGTTAGGTCTAGCGGCCTCCTACGAGCAGTACTTC CASSLLGLAASYEQYF
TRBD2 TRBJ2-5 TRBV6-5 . TGTGCCAGCAGTTACGGACTAGCGGGACTCCAAGAGACCCAGTACTTC CASSYGLAGLQETQYF
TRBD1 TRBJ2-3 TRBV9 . TGTGCCAGCAGCGTAGGGGGAACAGGGGGCTTAGATACGCAGTATTTT CASSVGGTGGLDTQYF
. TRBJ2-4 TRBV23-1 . TGCGCCAGCAGTCAGTACCCGGGGGCCAAAAACATTCAGTACTTC CASSQYPGAKNIQYF
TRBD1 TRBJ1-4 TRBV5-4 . TGTGCCCTCCGAAACAGGGGGCTGGGAACTAATGAAAAACTGTTTTTT CALRNRGLGTNEKLFF
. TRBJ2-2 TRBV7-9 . TGTGCCAGCAGCCTTTACACCGGGGAGCTGTTTTTT CASSLYTGELFF
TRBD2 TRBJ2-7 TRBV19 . TGTGCCAGTAGCCTCCGGACTAGTTCCTCGTACGAGCAGTACTTC CASSLRTSSSYEQYF
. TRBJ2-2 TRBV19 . TGTGCCAGTAGCCTTATCCCCCCAGGATATAACACCGGGGAGCTGTTTTTT CASSLIPPGYNTGELFF
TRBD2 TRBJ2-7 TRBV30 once TGTGCCTGGAGCCGCCGGCGGGAGGGCCGCGAGCAGTACTTC CAWSRRREGREQYF
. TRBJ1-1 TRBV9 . TGTGCCAGCAGCAGAGCCAGGGCTCCGAGCACTGAAGCTTTCTTT CASSRARAPSTEAFF
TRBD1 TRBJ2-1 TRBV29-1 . TGCAGCGTCGACAGGGAAGGGGGTGAGCAGTTCTTC CSVDREGGEQFF
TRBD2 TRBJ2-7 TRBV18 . TGTGCCAGCTCAGCCGGGACGGGGGGACTAGCGGGACACTACGAGCAGTACTTC CASSAGTGGLAGHYEQYF
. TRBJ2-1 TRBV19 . TGTGCCAGTACCCCCTTGGCGGCGGGGTTGCCGTTCTTC CASTPLAAGLPFF
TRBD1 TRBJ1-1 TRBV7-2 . TGTGCCAGCAGCTTAATCGTTCACAGGGGGGGCACTGAAGCTTTCTTT CASSLIVHRGGTEAFF
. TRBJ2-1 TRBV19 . TGTGCCAGTAGTATCGCAGGAAGCTCCTACAATGAGCAGTTCTTC CASSIAGSSYNEQFF
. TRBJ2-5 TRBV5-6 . TGTGCCAGCAGCTCGAGAGAGACCCAGTACTTC CASSSRETQYF
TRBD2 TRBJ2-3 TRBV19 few TGTGCCAGCGCCCGAGCGAGCGGGAGAATTGATACGCAGTATTTT CASARASGRIDTQYF
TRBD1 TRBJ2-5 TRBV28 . TGTGCCAGCAGTGACTCTACAGGGGTAGAGACCCAGTACTTC CASSDSTGVETQYF
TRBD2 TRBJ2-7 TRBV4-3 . TGCGCCAGCAGCCAAGATCTGTGGTCGCGGGAGTTAGTCTACGAGCAGTACTTC CASSQDLWSRELVYEQYF
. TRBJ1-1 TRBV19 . TGTGCCAGTACCAAACAAAGGCGGCCAGGGAGGCCTGAAGCTTTCTTT CASTKQRRPGRPEAFF
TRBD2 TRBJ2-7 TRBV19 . TGTGCCAGTAGTCCCTGGACTAGCGGGAGGTCGGCAGGCGAGCAGTACTTC CASSPWTSGRSAGEQYF
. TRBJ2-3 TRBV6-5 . TGTGCCAGCAGTCGATCAACAGGGACAGATACGCAGTATTTT CASSRSTGTDTQYF
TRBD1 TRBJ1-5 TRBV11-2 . TGTGCCAGCAGCTTATCAGGGGGCCGCGGGCAGCCCCAGCATTTT CASSLSGGRGQPQHF
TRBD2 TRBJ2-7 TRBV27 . TGTGCCAGCAGTTTAGGACTAGCGGGATCTTACGAGCAGTACTTC CASSLGLAGSYEQYF